The entry below gives a single T cell receptor beta chain sequence along with its context. The antigen this receptor binds is unknown. Qualities for individual bases were not recorded, and no much larger clone is one base off. This entry belongs to a study of CD8 T cells in Susac syndrome (dated by TCRdb to about 2019). Turning to the overall study: The study used repertoire sequencing to test whether antigen drove CD8+ T cell activation and differentiation in Susac syndrome. General study outcomes and caveats: The TCR sequencing and HLA analysis was acknowledged to have included a relatively small number of individuals.

Trimming removed 5 bases from V and 5 bases from J; the gene matches leave 7 bases unexplained. CDR1 and CDR2 are read off the germline V gene (reference sequence) as DFQATT and SNEGSKA. The CDR3 runs 13 residues from the cysteine to the phenylalanine. The only DNA kept is the CDR3, 39 bases in frame from the first base. Peripheral blood CD8+ and CD4+ T cells from healthy donors, Susac syndrome patients and multiple sclerosis patients were profiled using high-throughput TCR beta sequencing. The healthy donors served as controls matched for age and sex. Bulk CD8+ and CD4+ T cells were purified by magnetic negative isolation, whereas CD8+ TEMRA cells were enriched by FACS. Blood was collected in EDTA tubes and processed within 24 hours, with PBMCs isolated through density gradient centrifugation. PBMCs intended for TCR sequencing were cryopreserved in liquid nitrogen and were subsequently thawed in a 37 degrees C water bath. A purity of at least 90% was achieved for sorted or isolated CD4+, CD8+ and CD8+ TEMRA cells.

RNA was extracted with the RNeasy kit and roughly 0.45 to 1 ug was reverse transcribed using random hexamers. The immunoSEQ multiplex PCR assay, which covers 54 Vbeta and 13 Jbeta segments, was used to amplify TCR beta CDR3 regions. PCR amplification bias was corrected using a synthetic template baseline for primer optimization and computational correction. The original methods were these. Reads were annotated to V, D and J genes per IMGT and analyzed with immunoSEQ Analyzer, keeping only productive sequences. Clonality was computed as one minus Shannon entropy normalized by log2 of the number of productive unique sequences. Public and private clones were assessed among the 100 most prevalent clones of each patient and control. A clone was defined as Susac-specific if it was absent from the healthy and MS cohorts, from 1052 published viral clones and from other ImmuneACCESS disease sequences. TCRdb applied fastp at Q25 and MiXCR to the public reads, then kept only in-frame beta chains. All rows with the same CDR3 protein become a single entry with the most common DNA and genes. The V and J calls come from TCRdb's annotation, not from the publication. This sample comprises roughly 180,000 distinct CDR3 sequences, about 95% of them detected only once. The ten largest clonotypes hold around 0.11% of the sample.

Material for sequencing was CD4+ T cells from PBMCs. The receptor's source is a human donor in good health. The chain is encoded by TRBV20-1 joined to TRBJ2-5; 8 central nucleotides agree with TRBD2. Read as DNA, the sequence is TGCAGTGCTCTCAGCGGGAGTGTGGAGACCCAGTACTTC. This is translated as CSALSGSVETQYF.